This T cell receptor (beta chain) emerged from a study of T cells in Graves' hyperthyroidism and ophthalmopathy. Points from the study as a whole: Through a model of 13 V-J features, ophthalmopathy was separated from stable hyperthyroidism. Model-based prediction identified ophthalmopathy a median roughly 6.1 months prior to its onset. Most expanded thyroid clonotypes above 0.001 also appeared in blood.

Remarks on this clonotype: Antigen: not known. This may be a read error: a much more frequent sequence differs by one nucleotide.

The CDR3 regions of TCR beta were amplified from RNA transcripts. First-round RT-PCR with HTBI primers amplified the TCR CDR3 region. TCRdb re-called the multiplex PCR reads with MiXCR, one entry per CDR3 protein. The sample contains around 600,000 distinct CDR3 sequences, roughly 45% of which appear only once. The CDR3 has 14 amino acids. Trimming removed 3 bases from V and 4 bases from J; junction bases left unmatched: 4. CDR1 and CDR2 from the germline V gene are SNHLY and FYNNEI. The receptor comes from an adult man with Graves' disease, either hyperthyroidism or ophthalmopathy (not recorded which). The V gene is TRBV2, the J gene TRBJ2-5; 8 nucleotides match TRBD1. Sequenced: peripheral blood or thyroid tissue (not recorded which). In DNA, the CDR3 is TGTGCCAGCAGTGACTTAACAGGGGGAGAGACCCAGTACTTC. Its translation is CASSDLTGGETQYF.